This T cell receptor beta chain was obtained from a study of Graves' ophthalmopathy and Graves' hyperthyroidism. Study findings and constraints: With a specificity of about 73% and a sensitivity of 60% to 71%, the model predicted ophthalmopathy progression. Sensitivity reached 87.88% and specificity 81.08% for a 13-signature model separating ophthalmopathy from stable hyperthyroidism.

As for this clonotype: Its target is unknown.

V was cut by 0 bases and J by 1 base, with 3 bases left in between. This CDR3 has 14 residues. Germline lookup yields CDR1 KGHSH and CDR2 LQKENI. Ages of hyperthyroidism patients ran from 18 to 65, and their diagnoses were new, under 2 months' duration. As diagnostic evidence, clinical symptoms, serum thyroxine, TRAb, thyroid ultrasound and orbital computed tomography were relied upon. From RNA, the CDR3 regions of TCR beta chains were amplified and sequenced. The first-round RT-PCR employed HTBI primers together with the Qiagen OneStep RT-PCR kit. A multiplex PCR was then performed as the second round. From the multiplex PCR reads, TCRdb called clonotypes with MiXCR, one entry per CDR3 protein. The sample consists of a few hundred thousand distinct CDR3 sequences, roughly 17% of them appearing once.

This chain links TRBV18 with TRBJ2-2; D unclear. The clonotype originates from an adult woman with stable Graves' hyperthyroidism. The sample consisted of peripheral blood. The CDR3, as DNA: TGTGCCAGCTCACCACCAGAGAACACCGGGGAGCTGTTTTTT. Protein sequence: CASSPPENTGELFF.